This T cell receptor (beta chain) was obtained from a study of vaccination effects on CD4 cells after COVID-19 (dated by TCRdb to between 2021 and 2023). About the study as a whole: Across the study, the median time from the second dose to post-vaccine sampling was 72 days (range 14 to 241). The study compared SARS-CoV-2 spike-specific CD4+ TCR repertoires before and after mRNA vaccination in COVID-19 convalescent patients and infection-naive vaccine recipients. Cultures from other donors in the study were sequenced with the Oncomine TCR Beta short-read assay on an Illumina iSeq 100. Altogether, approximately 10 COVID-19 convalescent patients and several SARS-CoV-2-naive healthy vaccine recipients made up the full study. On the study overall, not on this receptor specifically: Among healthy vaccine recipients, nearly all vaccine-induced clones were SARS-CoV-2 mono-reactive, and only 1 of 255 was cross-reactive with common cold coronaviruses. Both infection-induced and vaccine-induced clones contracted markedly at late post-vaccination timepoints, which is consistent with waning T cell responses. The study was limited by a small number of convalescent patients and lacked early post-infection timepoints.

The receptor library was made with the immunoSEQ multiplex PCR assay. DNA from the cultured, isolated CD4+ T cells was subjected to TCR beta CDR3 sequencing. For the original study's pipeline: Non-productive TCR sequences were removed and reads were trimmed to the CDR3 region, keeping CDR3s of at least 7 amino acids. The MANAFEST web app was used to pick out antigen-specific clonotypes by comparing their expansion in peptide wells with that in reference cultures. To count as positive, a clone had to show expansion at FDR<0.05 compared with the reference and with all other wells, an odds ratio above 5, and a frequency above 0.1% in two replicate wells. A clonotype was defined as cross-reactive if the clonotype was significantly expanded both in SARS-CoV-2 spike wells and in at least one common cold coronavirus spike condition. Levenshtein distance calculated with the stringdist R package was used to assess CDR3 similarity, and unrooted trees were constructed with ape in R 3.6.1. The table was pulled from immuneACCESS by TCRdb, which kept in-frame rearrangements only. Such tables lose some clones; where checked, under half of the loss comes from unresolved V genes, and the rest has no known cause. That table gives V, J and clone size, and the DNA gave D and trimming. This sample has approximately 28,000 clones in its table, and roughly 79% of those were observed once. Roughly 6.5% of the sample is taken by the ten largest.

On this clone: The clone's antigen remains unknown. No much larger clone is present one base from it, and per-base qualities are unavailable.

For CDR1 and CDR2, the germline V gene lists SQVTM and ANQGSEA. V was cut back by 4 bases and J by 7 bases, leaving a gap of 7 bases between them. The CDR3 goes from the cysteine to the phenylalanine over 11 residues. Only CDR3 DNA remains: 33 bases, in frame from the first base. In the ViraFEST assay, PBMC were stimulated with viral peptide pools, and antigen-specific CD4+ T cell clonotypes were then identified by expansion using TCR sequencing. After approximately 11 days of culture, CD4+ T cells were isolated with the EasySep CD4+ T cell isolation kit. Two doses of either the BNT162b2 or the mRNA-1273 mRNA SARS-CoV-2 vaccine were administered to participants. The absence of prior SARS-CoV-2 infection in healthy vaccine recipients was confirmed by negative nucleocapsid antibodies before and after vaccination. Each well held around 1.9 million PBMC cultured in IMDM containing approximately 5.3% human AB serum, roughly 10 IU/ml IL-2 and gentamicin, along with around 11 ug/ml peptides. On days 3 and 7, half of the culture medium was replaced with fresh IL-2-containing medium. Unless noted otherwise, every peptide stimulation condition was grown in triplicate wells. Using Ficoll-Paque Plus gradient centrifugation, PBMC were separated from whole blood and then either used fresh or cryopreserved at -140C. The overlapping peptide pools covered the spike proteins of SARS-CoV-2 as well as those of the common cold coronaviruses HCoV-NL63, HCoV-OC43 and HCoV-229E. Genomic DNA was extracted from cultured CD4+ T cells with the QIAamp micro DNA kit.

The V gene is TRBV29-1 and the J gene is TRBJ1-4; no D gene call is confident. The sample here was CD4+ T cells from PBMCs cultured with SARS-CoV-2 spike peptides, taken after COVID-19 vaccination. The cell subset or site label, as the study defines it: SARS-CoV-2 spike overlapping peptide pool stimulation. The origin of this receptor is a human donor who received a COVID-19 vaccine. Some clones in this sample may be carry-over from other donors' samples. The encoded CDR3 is CSVGRAEKLFF. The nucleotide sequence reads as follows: TGCAGCGTTGGTCGTGCTGAAAAACTGTTTTTT.